Listed below are T cell receptor beta chains from one sample, sequenced in a study of CD8+ T cells in alopecia areata. The assay was immunoSEQ multiplex PCR, and TCRdb's table has in-frame clones only and misses some. This sample has about 200,000 clones; roughly 70% occur once, and the top ten carry 1.3%. The source was CD4+ T cells sorted from blood, collected around week 47, from a patient treated with tofacitinib. The receptors were gathered from a human donor with alopecia areata. CDR3s leave out the opening cysteine and the closing phenylalanine or tryptophan. The size entry is marked missing in some rows and otherwise reads once, few, many or a size class.

j_call v_call clone_size cdr3_aa
TRBJ2-2 TRBV15 once ATSRGGAAGELF
TRBJ2-7 TRBV21-1 few ASSLWASSYEQY
TRBJ2-1 TRBV27 - ATTSSVAGNEQF
TRBJ2-2 TRBV2 once ASRSGETGELF
TRBJ1-1 TRBV9 - ASSVGALGKQGEAF
TRBJ1-6 TRBV9 - ASSVVDRSALH
TRBJ2-5 TRBV18 - ASSPRAGGLETQY
TRBJ2-7 TRBV6-1 - ASSSPLFEQY
TRBJ2-3 TRBV5-1 few ASSLGTSADTQY
TRBJ2-7 TRBV2 - ASSEFRGSRHEQY
TRBJ1-1 TRBV29-1 - SVLDSTPNTEAF
TRBJ2-7 TRBV25-1 - AIGAPGEQY
TRBJ1-1 TRBV5-6 - ASSFLRLRQLNTEAF
TRBJ1-5 TRBV7-2 - ASSLEADRWEPQH
TRBJ1-2 TRBV29-1 - SVDRQGGGYT
TRBJ2-5 TRBV20-1 - SAKQETQY
TRBJ1-2 TRBV20-1 once SASLTGGYT
TRBJ2-7 TRBV18 - ASSPGRETYEQY
TRBJ1-1 TRBV10-3 few ATTGTGGSVNTEAF
TRBJ2-3 TRBV29-1 - SVVNLGGTRWY
TRBJ2-7 TRBV7-9 - ASSRETYEQY
TRBJ2-5 TRBV29-1 - SVEDRIETQY
TRBJ2-3 TRBV5-6 - ASSLGQGGTDTQY
TRBJ1-4 TRBV30 - AWSDRVQLF
TRBJ2-1 TRBV6-5 - ASSYGTGGYNEQF
TRBJ1-2 TRBV29-1 few SVDGQGDYGYT
TRBJ1-5 TRBV5-8 few ASSFKAGPRGPQH
TRBJ2-3 TRBV5-1 - ASSQTSGGPDTQY
TRBJ2-7 TRBV7-2 - ASSLGGSGPYEQY